Listed below are T cell receptor beta chains from one sample, sequenced in a study of blood T cell repertoires in COVID-19. Some clones are missing from TCRdb's copy, which holds only in-frame ones; the method was immunoSEQ multiplex PCR. In the table there are some 74,000 clones, roughly 87% of which are singletons. Sequencing was done on a sample of peripheral blood. The receptors stem from a man aged 50-59 years with acute or convalescent COVID-19. Each CDR3 is given with its conserved first and last residue. The D gene is left open where the match is weak. Some rows have no size entry. The others give once, few or many, or a class for an expanded clone.

d_call	v_call	j_call	clone_size	cdr3_length	cdr3_nt	cdr3_aa
TRBD1	TRBV19	TRBJ1-5	once	19	TGTGCCAGTAGTAGGGGGACCGGGACAGGGAAATATAGCAATCAGCCCCAGCATTTT	CASSRGTGTGKYSNQPQHF
TRBD2	TRBV4-1	TRBJ2-7	NA	17	TGCGCCAGCAGCCAAGATGGAGCCCGGACTAGCGGTCTAGAGCAGTACTTC	CASSQDGARTSGLEQYF
NA	TRBV6-5	TRBJ1-1	once	15	TGTGCCAGCAGTTACTCGATTAGCAGGGGCGGGGAAGCTTTCTTT	CASSYSISRGGEAFF
TRBD1	TRBV30	TRBJ1-2	NA	12	TGTGCCTGGAGTCAGGGGGCGGAAGGCTACACCTTC	CAWSQGAEGYTF
NA	TRBV11-2	TRBJ2-1	NA	16	TGTGCCAGCAGCTTAGATCAGGGGATCTGGTCCAATGAGCAGTTCTTC	CASSLDQGIWSNEQFF
NA	TRBV5-4	TRBJ2-2	NA	17	TGTGCCAGCAGCGTCGGGACACCCAGTATGGGCACCGGGGAGCTGTTTTTT	CASSVGTPSMGTGELFF
TRBD1	TRBV14	TRBJ1-1	NA	14	TGTGCCAGCAGCTTAGGACAGGGGGCCACTGAAGCTTTCTTT	CASSLGQGATEAFF
NA	TRBV27	TRBJ2-5	NA	14	TGTGCCAGCAGTTTAGGTGGGGCCTTGGGGACCCAGTACTTC	CASSLGGALGTQYF
TRBD1	TRBV6-6	TRBJ2-1	NA	16	TGTGCCAGCAGGACAATAATGGGACAGCCTTACAATGAGCAGTTCTTC	CASRTIMGQPYNEQFF
NA	TRBV10-3	TRBJ1-5	NA	12	TGTGCCATCAGTGATTCGAGTCAGCCCCAGCATTTT	CAISDSSQPQHF
NA	TRBV5-6	TRBJ2-4	NA	11	TGTGCCAGCAGCTTGCATAACATTCAGTACTTC	CASSLHNIQYF
TRBD1	TRBV18	TRBJ2-3	NA	14	TGTGCCAGCTCACCTGGGACAGGGATAGATACGCAGTATTTT	CASSPGTGIDTQYF
NA	TRBV9	TRBJ1-1	few	17	TGTGCCAGCAGCGTAGATTCAACAGGGTCCTCGAACACTGAAGCTTTCTTT	CASSVDSTGSSNTEAFF
NA	TRBV10-1	TRBJ2-3	NA	14	TGCGCCAGCAGTGAGTCGATGGGCTCCTTTACGCAGTATTTT	CASSESMGSFTQYF
NA	TRBV9	TRBJ1-6	NA	14	TGTGCCAGCAGCCCAACGACAGCTAATTCACCCCTCCACTTT	CASSPTTANSPLHF